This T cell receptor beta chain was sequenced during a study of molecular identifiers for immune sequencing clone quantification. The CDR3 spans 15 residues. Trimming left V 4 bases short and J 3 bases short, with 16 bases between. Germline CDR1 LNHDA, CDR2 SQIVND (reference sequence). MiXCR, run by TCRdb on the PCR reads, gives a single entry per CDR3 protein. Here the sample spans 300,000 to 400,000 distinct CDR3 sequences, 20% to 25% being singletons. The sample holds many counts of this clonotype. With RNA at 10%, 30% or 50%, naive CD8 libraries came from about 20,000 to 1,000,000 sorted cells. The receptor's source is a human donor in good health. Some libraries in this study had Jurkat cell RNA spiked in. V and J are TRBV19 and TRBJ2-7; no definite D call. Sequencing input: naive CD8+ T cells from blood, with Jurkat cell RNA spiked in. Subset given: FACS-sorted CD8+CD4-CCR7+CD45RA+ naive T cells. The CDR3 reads CASSTNYLSDYEQYF. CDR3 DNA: TGTGCCAGTAGTACCAACTATCTTAGTGACTACGAGCAGTACTTC.